One sample yielded the 8 T cell receptor beta chains listed below, sequenced in a study of cytomegalovirus exposure and HLA in healthy donors. The study ran its PCR with 60 Vbeta and 13 Jbeta primers. The table came from immunoSEQ multiplex PCR; TCRdb's copy has only in-frame clones and leaves some out. This table has about 140,000 clones, more than 75% appearing once. Sequencing input: PBMCs. These receptor sequences come from a male donor in good health and CMV-seronegative.

This clone was recorded only once. V and J are TRBV4-3 and TRBJ1-1; no firm D call. CDR1 LGHNA and CDR2 YSLEER come from the germline V gene. V lost 0 bases to trimming and J lost 1 base, with 12 bases between them. This CDR3 comprises 16 residues. CDR3 coding DNA: TGCGCCAGCAGCCAAGATATCACCACGAGGAACACTGAAGCTTTCTTT. Encoded protein: CASSQDITTRNTEAFF.

The chain is built from TRBV5-1 and TRBJ1-4, with D possibly being TRBD1 (6 bases). Looked up from germline, CDR1 is SGHRS and CDR2 is YFSETQ. CDR3 length: 16 residues. The V end lost 1 base, the J end lost 0 bases, and 10 bases lay between the germline ends. The CDR3, as DNA: TGCGCCAGCAGCTTGCAGTCAGGGGCAACTAATGAAAAACTGTTTTTT. Its translation is CASSLQSGATNEKLFF.

The V and J genes are TRBV19 and TRBJ2-7, with 9 positions matching TRBD2. This CDR3 has 15 amino acids. V was pared by 5 bases and J by 7 bases, with 12 bases of the junction left unmatched. Germline values: CDR1 LNHDA, CDR2 SQIVND (reference sequence). CDR3 residues: CASSPQRGAMREQYF. The CDR3 bases are TGTGCCAGTAGTCCCCAGCGGGGGGCGATGAGGGAGCAGTACTTC.

This clone was counted only a few times. The CDR3 here is CASSFQGGGNQPQHF. CDR3 nucleotide sequence: TGTGCCAGCAGTTTTCAGGGGGGCGGGAATCAGCCCCAGCATTTT. The V call is TRBV27, the J call TRBJ1-5, with 7 positions matching TRBD1. This CDR3 contains 15 residues. With 3 bases clipped from V and 4 bases from J, the junction kept 6 bases outside the gene matches. Germline V gene sequence: CDR1 MNHEY, CDR2 SMNVEV (reference sequence).

This sequence joins TRBV7-2 and TRBJ2-2, with TRBD1 identical over 7 bases. Germline V gives CDR1 SGHTA, CDR2 FQGNSA. The CDR3 loop spans 14 amino acids. V shed 4 bases, J shed 1 base, and the junction held 0 bases outside the gene matches. The CDR3 spells CASSSGGNTGELFF. The CDR3, as DNA: TGTGCCAGCAGCTCAGGGGGGAACACCGGGGAGCTGTTTTTT.

The V and J genes are TRBV5-6 and TRBJ2-1; 9 nucleotides match TRBD2. This CDR3 is 17 amino acids long. CDR1 SGHDT and CDR2 YYEEEE come from the germline V gene. J gave up 3 bases and V 0 bases, and 7 bases lay outside the gene matches. Here the CDR3 reads CASSLGSRGGGYNEQFF. In DNA, the CDR3 is TGTGCCAGCAGCTTGGGGTCGCGCGGGGGGGGCTACAATGAGCAGTTCTTC.

This rearrangement joins TRBV4-1 to TRBJ2-3, with D perhaps TRBD1 (5 bases). The germline V and J ends were trimmed by 4 bases and 0 bases, with 8 bases remaining between them. The germline V gene has CDR1 MGHRA and CDR2 YSYEKL. CDR3 length: 14 amino acids. The CDR3 protein is CASSLRQSTDTQYF. In DNA form, the CDR3 reads TGCGCCAGCAGCCTACGACAGAGCACAGATACGCAGTATTTT.

This CDR3 reads CASSYSRNRGTEAFF. The CDR3 region has the DNA TGTGCCAGCAGTTACTCGAGAAACAGGGGAACTGAAGCTTTCTTT. The genes are TRBV6-5 and TRBJ1-1; 7 nucleotides align to TRBD1. Germline CDR1 reads MNHEY; CDR2 reads SVGAGI. The CDR3 length is 15 residues. V lost 0 bases, J lost 5 bases, and 6 bases stayed unmatched.